This is a list of T cell receptor beta chains from one sample in a study of T-cell memory formation after mild COVID-19. Each CDR3 protein is one row after TCRdb ran MiXCR on the 5' RACE reads. The sample comprises under 450,000 distinct CDR3 sequences, 20% to 30% of which are singletons, and around 13% rests with the top ten. Sequenced: PBMCs or a T cell subset sorted from them (not recorded which). The receptors originated from an adult woman who had mild COVID-19 (a few samples of this study predate the infection). Cell type and time point are not known. Both conserved end residues are part of each CDR3. Each record gives: D gene, J gene, CDR3 length, clone size, V gene, CDR3 DNA, CDR3 protein. A D gene is named only where the DNA matches it firmly. The listing skips clone size in some rows; elsewhere it reads once, few, many or a size class.

>.|TRBJ1-4|14|.|TRBV5-1
TGCGCCAGCAGCCTGAGACAGAAGAATGAAAAACTGATTTTT
CASSLRQKNEKLIF
>.|TRBJ2-5|16|many|TRBV5-1
TGCGCCAGCAGCCCGGCGGGGACCGGCGGCCAAGAGACCCAGTACTTC
CASSPAGTGGQETQYF
>TRBD2|TRBJ2-3|17|.|TRBV20-1
TGCAGTGCTAGGGGACTAGCGGGGGGCCTTTATACAGATACGCAGTATTTT
CSARGLAGGLYTDTQYF
>.|TRBJ1-1|14|.|TRBV5-1
TGCGCCAGCAGCCTGAGTCCGGTTGGGACTGAAGCTTTCTTT
CASSLSPVGTEAFF
>.|TRBJ2-7|13|many|TRBV12-3/TRBV12-4
TGTGCCAGCAGTTTGACTGGGTTCTACGAGCAGTACTTC
CASSLTGFYEQYF
>TRBD2|TRBJ2-1|15|few|TRBV2
TGTGCCAGCAGTGAACGCGGGGGGGCGAGGTATGAGCAGTTCTTC
CASSERGGARYEQFF
>.|TRBJ2-2|13|.|TRBV5-1
TGCGCCAGCACCTCCGGGGGCCCCGGGGAGCTGTTTTTT
CASTSGGPGELFF
>.|TRBJ2-3|14|.|TRBV30
TGTGCCTGGATTAGGGGGGGTGGTACAGATACGCAGTATTTT
CAWIRGGGTDTQYF
>.|TRBJ2-7|14|few|TRBV29-1
TGCAGCGTTGAAGACCCCCGCGTGGGGGGAGAGCAGTACTTC
CSVEDPRVGGEQYF
>TRBD2|TRBJ2-1|19|.|TRBV7-3
TGTGCCAGCAGCTTACTTAGCAGGGCTAGCGGGAGTAGCTACAATGAGCAGTTCTTC
CASSLLSRASGSSYNEQFF
>TRBD2|TRBJ2-1|15|few|TRBV5-6
TGTGCCAGCAGCTTGCCGAGCGGGACCCACAATGAGCAGTTCTTC
CASSLPSGTHNEQFF
>.|TRBJ1-3|15|few|TRBV5-1
TGCGCCAGCAGCTTGGTAGGGGCGGCTGGAAACACCATATATTTT
CASSLVGAAGNTIYF
>.|TRBJ1-1|13|.|TRBV12-3/TRBV12-4
TGTGCCAGCAGTTTACCTCAGTACACTGAAGCTTTCTTT
CASSLPQYTEAFF
>TRBD1|TRBJ1-2|14|few|TRBV5-1
TGCGCCAGCAGCTACAAGACAGGGAACTATGGCTACACCTTC
CASSYKTGNYGYTF